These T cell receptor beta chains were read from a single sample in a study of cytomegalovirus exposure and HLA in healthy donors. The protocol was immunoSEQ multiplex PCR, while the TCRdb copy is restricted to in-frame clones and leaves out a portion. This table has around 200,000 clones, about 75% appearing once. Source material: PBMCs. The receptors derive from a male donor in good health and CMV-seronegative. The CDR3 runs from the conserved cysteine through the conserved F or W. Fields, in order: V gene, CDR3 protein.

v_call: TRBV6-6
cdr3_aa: CASTDRGPGYTF

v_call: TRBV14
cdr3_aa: CASSQPGPNYGYTF

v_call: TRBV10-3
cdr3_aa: CAISLGLADQETQYF

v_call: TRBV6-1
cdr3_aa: CASSDPDRGYYGYTF

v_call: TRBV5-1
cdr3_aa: CASSLATGEGYEQYF

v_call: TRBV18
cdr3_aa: CASSPEEGSDEQYF

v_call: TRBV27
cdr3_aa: CASSSHPGAQYF

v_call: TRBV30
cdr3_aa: CAWGTPGASNEKLFF

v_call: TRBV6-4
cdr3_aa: CASSEEDRGELFF

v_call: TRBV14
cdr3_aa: CASSQRQGVYNSPLHF

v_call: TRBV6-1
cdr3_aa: CASSEMAGATTEAFF

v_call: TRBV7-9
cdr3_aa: CASSLSQDGYTF

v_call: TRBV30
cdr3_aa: CAWRRGIGAQYF

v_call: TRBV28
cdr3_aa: CASSFGGASSGNTIYF

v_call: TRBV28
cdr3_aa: CASRPVGVADTQYF

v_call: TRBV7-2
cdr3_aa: CASSLKRTGMELFF

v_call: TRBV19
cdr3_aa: CASEIGVRSQPQHF

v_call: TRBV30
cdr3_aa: CAWSQTGVMNTEAFF

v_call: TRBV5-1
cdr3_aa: CASSSGQVLGDEQYF

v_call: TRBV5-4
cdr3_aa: CAIEPYEQYF

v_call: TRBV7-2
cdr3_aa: CASSPSSTDTQYF

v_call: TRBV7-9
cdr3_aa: CASSLVDYSEQYF

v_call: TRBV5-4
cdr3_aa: CASRAGTSVSTDTQYF

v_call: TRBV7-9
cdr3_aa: CASSFRSYEQYF

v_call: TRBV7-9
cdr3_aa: CASSSIQETQYF

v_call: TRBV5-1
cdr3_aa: CASSLVEGEAFF

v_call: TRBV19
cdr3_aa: CASRGPYQPQHF

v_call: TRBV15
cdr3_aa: CATSRARGSSYEQYF

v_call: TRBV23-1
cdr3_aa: CASRQDRGRWEQYF

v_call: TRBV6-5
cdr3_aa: CASSPAEGTHYGYTF

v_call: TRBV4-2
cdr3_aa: CASSQEELAGDETQYF

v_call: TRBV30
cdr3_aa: CACLVSKHEQYF

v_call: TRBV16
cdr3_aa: CASSQSGSYTEAFF

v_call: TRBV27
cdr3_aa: CASGQVHSGANVLTF

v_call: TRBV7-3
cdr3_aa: CASSRLTGDEQYF

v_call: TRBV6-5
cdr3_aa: CASSSQGNQPQHF

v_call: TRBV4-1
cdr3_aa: CASRFVGGNTGELFF

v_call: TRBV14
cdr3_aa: CASSSGYYFSYEQYF

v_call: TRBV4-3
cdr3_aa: CASSQITSFTGELFF

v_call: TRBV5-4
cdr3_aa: CASSSWGDETQYF

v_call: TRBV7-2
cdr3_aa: CASSFNSNEKLFF

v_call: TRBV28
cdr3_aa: CASIQGGSNQPQHF

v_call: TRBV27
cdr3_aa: CASSLGQGNEQFF

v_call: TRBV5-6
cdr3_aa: CASSPGQAPPEQYF

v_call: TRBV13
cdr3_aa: CASAGLAGVGETQYF

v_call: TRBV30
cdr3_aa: CAWRKGLAGETQYF

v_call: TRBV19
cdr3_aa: CASSYRGPSWNTGELFF

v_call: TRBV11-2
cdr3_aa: CASSSSDSPNEAFF